The clone carrying this T cell receptor (beta chain) has more than one count but fewer than ten. This sample's time point: pre-treatment sample, taken before nivolumab and TIL therapy. The tumor samples were excised metastases, mostly pleural nodules or supraclavicular lymph nodes. The sample belongs to a study of TIL therapy for anti-PD-1-resistant metastatic lung cancer. Study at large: Median patient age was around 50, ranging about 38-80 years.

Germline CDR1 is LGHNA and CDR2 is YNFKEQ. Trimming removed 1 base from V and 3 bases from J, with 21 bases in between. This CDR3 contains 19 residues. This was the immunoSEQ v3 assay. The assay was immunoSEQ multiplex PCR, and TCRdb's table has in-frame clones only and misses some. The sample carries under 3,000 clones, around 67% recorded once. V and J are TRBV4-2 and TRBJ2-2; TRBD1 is a possible D gene (5 bases). The sequence came from a person aged 25-85 years with non-small cell lung cancer. Some clones in this sample may be carry-over from other donors' samples. Material: tumor tissue, obtained at baseline. In DNA, the CDR3 is TGTGCCAGCAGCCAAGTGTACCGATCAGGGTGGGGATACACCGGGGAGCTGTTTTTT. It codes for CASSQVYRSGWGYTGELFF.